The T cell receptor beta chain described here comes from a study of T cell responses to AZD1222 COVID-19 vaccine. Profiling relied on immunoSEQ multiplex PCR, and the TCRdb table lists in-frame clones only, not all of them. The repertoire consists of fewer than 140,000 clones, with less than 95% occurring once and the leading ten covering around 8%. Whole-study results and caveats: Receipt of two AZD1222 doses was followed by a rise in Spike-specific TCR breadth and depth. Sampling that yielded the repertoires occurred only after the peak T cell response. The study reported that nearly half of spike-specific TCRs target unmutated variant regions. Mapped onto spike, vaccine-associated CD4 TCRs spanned it and were dominant at 160-218 and 743-854.

A word on this clone: Antigen: not known.

This CDR3 contains 15 residues. V gave up 6 bases and J gave up 6 bases; unmatched junction bases: 9. Germline CDR1 reads SNHLY; CDR2 reads FYNNEI. The chain carries TRBV2 and TRBJ2-1; 9 nucleotides agree with TRBD1. This clonotype originated in an adult who received the AZD1222 COVID-19 vaccine. The material was peripheral blood, obtained 28 days after the second AZD1222 dose. Here the CDR3 DNA reads TGTGCCAGCAGGGTACAGGGGGCCCCCGGCAATGAGCAGTTCTTC. Encoded protein: CASRVQGAPGNEQFF. The whole variable domain, remainder taken from reference TRBV2 and TRBJ2-1, is EPEVTQTPSHQVTQMGQEVILRCVPISNHLYFYWYRQILGQKVEFLVSFYNNEISEKSEIFDDQFSVERPDGSNFTLKIRSTKLEDSAMYFCASRVQGAPGNEQFFGPGTRLTVL.